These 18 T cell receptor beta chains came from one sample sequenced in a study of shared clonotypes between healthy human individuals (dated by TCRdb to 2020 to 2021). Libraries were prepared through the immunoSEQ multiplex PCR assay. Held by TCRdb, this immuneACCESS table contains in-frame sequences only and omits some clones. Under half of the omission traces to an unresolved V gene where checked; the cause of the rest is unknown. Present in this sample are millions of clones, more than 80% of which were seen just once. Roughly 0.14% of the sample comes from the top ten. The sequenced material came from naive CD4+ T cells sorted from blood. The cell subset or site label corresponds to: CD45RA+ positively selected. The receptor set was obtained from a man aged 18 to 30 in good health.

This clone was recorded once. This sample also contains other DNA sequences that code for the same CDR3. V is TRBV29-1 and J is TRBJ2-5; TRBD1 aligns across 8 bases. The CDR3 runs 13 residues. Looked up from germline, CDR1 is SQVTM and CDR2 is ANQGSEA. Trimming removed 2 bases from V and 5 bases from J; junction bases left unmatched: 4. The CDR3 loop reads CSVETGGRETQYF. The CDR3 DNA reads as TGCAGCGTTGAAACAGGGGGAAGGGAGACCCAGTACTTC.

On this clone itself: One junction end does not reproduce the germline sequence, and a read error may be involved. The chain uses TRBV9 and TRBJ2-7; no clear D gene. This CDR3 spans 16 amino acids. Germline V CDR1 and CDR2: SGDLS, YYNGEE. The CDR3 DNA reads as TGTGCCAGCAGCTTCTCGACCACCTTAGTCTCCTCCGAGCAGTACTTC. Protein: CASSFSTTLVSSEQYF.

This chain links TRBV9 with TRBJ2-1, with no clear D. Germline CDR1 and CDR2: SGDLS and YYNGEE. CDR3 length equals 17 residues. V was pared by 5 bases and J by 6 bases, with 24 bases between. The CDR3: CASSPDPIFSFPNEQFF. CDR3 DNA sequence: TGTGCCAGCAGTCCGGATCCTATCTTTTCCTTCCCCAATGAGCAGTTCTTC.

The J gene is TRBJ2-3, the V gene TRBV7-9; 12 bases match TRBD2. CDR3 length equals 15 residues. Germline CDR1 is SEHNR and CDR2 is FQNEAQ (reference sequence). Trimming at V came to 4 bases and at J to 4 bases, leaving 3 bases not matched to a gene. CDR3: CASSSSGGAPDTQYF. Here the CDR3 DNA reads TGTGCCAGCAGCTCTAGCGGGGGGGCCCCAGATACGCAGTATTTT.

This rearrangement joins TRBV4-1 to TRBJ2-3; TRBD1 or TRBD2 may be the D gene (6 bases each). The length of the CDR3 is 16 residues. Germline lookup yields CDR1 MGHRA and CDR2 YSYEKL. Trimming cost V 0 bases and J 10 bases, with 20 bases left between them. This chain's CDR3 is CASSQDSQGRNWPQYF. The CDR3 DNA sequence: TGCGCCAGCAGCCAAGATTCGCAGGGGAGGAACTGGCCGCAGTATTTT.

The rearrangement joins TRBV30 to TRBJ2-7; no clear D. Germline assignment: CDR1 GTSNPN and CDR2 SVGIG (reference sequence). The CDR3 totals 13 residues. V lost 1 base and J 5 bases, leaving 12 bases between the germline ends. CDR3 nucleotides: TGTGCCTGGAGTGGGCCCATTACCGACGAGCAGTACTTC. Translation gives CAWSGPITDEQYF.

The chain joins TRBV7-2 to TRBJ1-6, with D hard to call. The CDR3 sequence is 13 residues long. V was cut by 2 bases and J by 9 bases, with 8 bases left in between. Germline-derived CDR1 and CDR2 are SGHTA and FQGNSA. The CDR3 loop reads CASSLLEFSPLHF. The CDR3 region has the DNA TGTGCCAGCAGCTTATTGGAGTTTTCACCCCTCCACTTT. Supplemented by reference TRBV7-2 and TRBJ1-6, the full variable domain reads GAGVSQSPSNKVTEKGKDVELRCDPISGHTALYWYRQSLGQGLEFLIYFQGNSAPDKSGLPSDRFSAERTGGSVSTLTIQRTQQEDSAVYLCASSLLEFSPLHFGNGTRLTVT.

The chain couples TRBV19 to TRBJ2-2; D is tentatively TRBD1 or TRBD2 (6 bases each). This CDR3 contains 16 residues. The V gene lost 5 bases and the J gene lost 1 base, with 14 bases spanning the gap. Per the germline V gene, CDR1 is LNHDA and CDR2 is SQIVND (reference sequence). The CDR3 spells CASSPRGTKNTGELFF. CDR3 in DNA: TGTGCCAGTAGTCCTCGGGGGACAAAGAACACCGGGGAGCTGTTTTTT.

The DNA of the CDR3 is TGTGCCAGCAGCCCCCGGACAAGTGAGCAGTTCTTC. This gives the protein CASSPRTSEQFF. This chain connects TRBV7-8 to TRBJ2-1; perhaps TRBD1 as D (5 bases). The CDR3 consists of 12 residues. Germline-derived CDR1 and CDR2 are SGHVS and FQNEAQ. Trimming pared 5 bases from V and 9 bases from J, leaving 11 bases between.

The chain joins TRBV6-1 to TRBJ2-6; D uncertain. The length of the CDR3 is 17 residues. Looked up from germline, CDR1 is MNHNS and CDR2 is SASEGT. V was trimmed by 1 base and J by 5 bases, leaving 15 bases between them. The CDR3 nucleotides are TGTGCCAGCAGTGAAGAAGGTAACTGGTCTCGGGCCAACGTCCTGACTTTC. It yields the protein CASSEEGNWSRANVLTF.

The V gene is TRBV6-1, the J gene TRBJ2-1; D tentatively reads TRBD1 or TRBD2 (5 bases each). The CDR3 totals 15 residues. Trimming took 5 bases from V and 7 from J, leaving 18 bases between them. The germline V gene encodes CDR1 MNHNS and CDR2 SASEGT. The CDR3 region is CASSFGTIGSNEQFF. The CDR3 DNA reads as TGTGCCAGCAGTTTCGGGACCATCGGCTCAAATGAGCAGTTCTTC.

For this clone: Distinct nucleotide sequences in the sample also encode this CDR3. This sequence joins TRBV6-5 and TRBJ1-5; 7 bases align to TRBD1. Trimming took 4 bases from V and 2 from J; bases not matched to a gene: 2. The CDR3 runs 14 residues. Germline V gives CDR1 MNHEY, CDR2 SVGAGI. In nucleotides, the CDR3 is TGTGCCAGCAGTTCCGGGACAGGCAATCAGCCCCAGCATTTT. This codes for CASSSGTGNQPQHF.

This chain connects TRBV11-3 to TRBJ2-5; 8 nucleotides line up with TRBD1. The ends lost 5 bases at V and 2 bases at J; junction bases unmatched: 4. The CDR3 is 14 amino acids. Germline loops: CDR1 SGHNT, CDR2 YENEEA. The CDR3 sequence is CASSLRDRQETQYF. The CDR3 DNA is TGTGCCAGCAGCCTCAGGGACAGGCAAGAGACCCAGTACTTC.

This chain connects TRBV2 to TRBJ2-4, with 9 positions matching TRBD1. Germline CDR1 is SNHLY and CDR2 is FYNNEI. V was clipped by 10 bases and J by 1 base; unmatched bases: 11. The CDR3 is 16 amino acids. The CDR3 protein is CAIRDRGTGAKNIQYF. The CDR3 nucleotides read TGTGCCATACGAGACAGGGGGACGGGGGCCAAAAACATTCAGTACTTC. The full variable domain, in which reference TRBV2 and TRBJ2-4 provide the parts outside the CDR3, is EPEVTQTPSHQVTQMGQEVILRCVPISNHLYFYWYRQILGQKVEFLVSFYNNEISEKSEIFDDQFSVERPDGSNFTLKIRSTKLEDSAMYFCAIRDRGTGAKNIQYFGAGTRLSVL.

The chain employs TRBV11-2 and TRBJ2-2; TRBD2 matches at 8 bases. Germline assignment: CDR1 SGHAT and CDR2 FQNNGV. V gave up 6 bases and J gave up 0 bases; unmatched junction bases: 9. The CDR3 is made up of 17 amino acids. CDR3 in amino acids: CASSRLAPLANTGELFF. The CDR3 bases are TGTGCCAGCAGTCGACTAGCGCCCTTAGCGAACACCGGGGAGCTGTTTTTT.

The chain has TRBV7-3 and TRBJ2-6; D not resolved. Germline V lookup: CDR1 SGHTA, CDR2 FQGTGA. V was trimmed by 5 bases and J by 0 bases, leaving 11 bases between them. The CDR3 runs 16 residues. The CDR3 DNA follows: TGTGCCAGCAGCGACGACGTCTTCTCTGGGGCCAACGTCCTGACTTTC. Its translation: CASSDDVFSGANVLTF.

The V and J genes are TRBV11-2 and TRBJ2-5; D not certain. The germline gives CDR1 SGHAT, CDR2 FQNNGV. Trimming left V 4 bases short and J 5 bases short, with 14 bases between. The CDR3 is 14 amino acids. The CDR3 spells CASSSEIPGETQYF. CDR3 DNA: TGTGCCAGCAGCTCCGAAATCCCCGGGGAGACCCAGTACTTC.

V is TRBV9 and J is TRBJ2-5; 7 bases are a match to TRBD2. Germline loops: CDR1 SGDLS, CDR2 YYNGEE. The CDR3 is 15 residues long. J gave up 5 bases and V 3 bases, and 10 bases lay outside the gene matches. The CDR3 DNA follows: TGTGCCAGCAGCGGGCGCCCCGGGAGGTGGGAGACCCAGTACTTC. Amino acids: CASSGRPGRWETQYF.